These T cell receptor beta chains were read from a single sample in a study of cytomegalovirus exposure and HLA in healthy donors. Only in-frame clones appear in the TCRdb table, and some are missing; sequencing was by immunoSEQ multiplex PCR. The table lists tens of thousands of clones, around 79% of them singletons, with around 1.5% in the top ten. Sequencing was carried out using PBMCs. These receptors were taken from a man between 40 and 49 years old in good health and CMV-seronegative. Both conserved end residues are trimmed from each CDR3. The D gene is left open where the match is weak. Not every row has a clone size; where given, it reads once, few, many or a size class.

TRBJ2-1	TRBV7-8	NA	TRBD2	ASSSRTSGNGEQF
TRBJ2-6	TRBV19	NA	NA	AAGQTASGANVLT
TRBJ2-7	TRBV7-2	NA	TRBD2	ASSPRYSSGYEQY
TRBJ2-2	TRBV27	few	NA	ASSSSHRQEYTGELF
TRBJ2-5	TRBV4-2	NA	TRBD1	ASSPLGQDNQETQY
TRBJ2-1	TRBV7-9	NA	TRBD2	ASSLTGTSVKSSYNEQF
TRBJ2-1	TRBV2	NA	TRBD1	ASSEMQVGQGKQF
TRBJ2-7	TRBV9	once	TRBD2	ASGSGTSVNEQY
TRBJ1-4	TRBV6-5	NA	TRBD1	ASSYGTGGEKLF
TRBJ1-2	TRBV11-3	NA	NA	ASSLGGEFLYGYT
TRBJ1-6	TRBV19	NA	NA	ASSTFGTDGSPLH
TRBJ2-7	TRBV18	few	TRBD1	ASSPNLGTGFSYEQY
TRBJ2-7	TRBV11-2	NA	NA	ASSPSLAYEQY
TRBJ2-7	TRBV2	NA	TRBD2	ASSETGGGVLEQY
TRBJ2-1	TRBV20-1	NA	TRBD1	SAGGQAEQF
NA	TRBV11-2	NA	TRBD2	ASSFPGTTTYEQY
TRBJ1-1	TRBV28	NA	NA	ASSSTTVPGTEAF
TRBJ1-1	TRBV28	NA	NA	ASSLFPYYGQPMNTEAF
TRBJ1-2	TRBV6-1	NA	NA	ASSGGWEGYGYT
TRBJ2-3	TRBV30	once	TRBD1	ASSGTGGTDTQY
TRBJ2-7	TRBV5-4	NA	TRBD1	ASSLAGQGAYEQY
TRBJ1-3	TRBV5-1	NA	NA	ASSLPSGNTIY
NA	TRBV9	NA	TRBD1	ASSARPGGGNYEQY
TRBJ2-7	TRBV28	few	NA	ASSSLYRAYEQY
TRBJ2-6	TRBV19	NA	TRBD1	ASSLRDRGLSGANVLT
TRBJ2-7	TRBV7-2	NA	NA	ASSKTSGSRSAYEQY
TRBJ1-2	TRBV18	NA	NA	ASSPTGANYGYT
TRBJ2-1	TRBV28	NA	TRBD2	ASSSTTSGVGYNEQF
TRBJ1-1	TRBV9	NA	NA	ASSPAGNTEAF
TRBJ2-1	TRBV9	NA	NA	ASSGSGNGNEQF
TRBJ1-2	TRBV2	NA	NA	ASSEGRRVGYT
TRBJ2-7	TRBV5-6	NA	TRBD2	ASSLLTGGYEQY
TRBJ1-1	TRBV15	NA	NA	ATSSQGNTEAF
TRBJ2-3	TRBV7-9	NA	NA	SSSLNSDTQY
TRBJ1-2	TRBV10-3	once	TRBD1	ATVGQGVFFFGYT
TRBJ2-3	TRBV2	NA	TRBD1	ASTPLGTGSADTQY
TRBJ1-4	TRBV18	NA	NA	ASSPAQTRSNEKLF
TRBJ1-5	TRBV7-8	NA	TRBD1	ASSLGTGGNQPQH
TRBJ1-3	TRBV11-2	NA	NA	ASSLPASPKTTIY
TRBJ1-5	TRBV10-1	NA	TRBD1	ASTWDRGLWEQPQH
TRBJ2-7	TRBV27	few	NA	ASSLGLSSYEQY
TRBJ2-7	TRBV4-1	NA	NA	ASSQAGYEQY
TRBJ1-2	TRBV13	NA	TRBD1	ASSYGTGNYGYT
TRBJ2-3	TRBV7-2	NA	TRBD1	ASSRDRFTDTQY
TRBJ2-7	TRBV6-1	NA	NA	ASSSVDRAGYEQY
TRBJ1-4	TRBV30	NA	NA	AWSSLRTHVGGEKLF
NA	TRBV7-2	NA	TRBD1	ASSLAGQSYEQY
TRBJ2-1	TRBV7-6	NA	TRBD2	ASSMTSGRYEQF
TRBJ1-3	TRBV14	NA	NA	ASSPYRAGNTIY
TRBJ1-1	TRBV5-8	once	NA	ASPTGAGRMNTEAF
TRBJ2-7	TRBV7-2	NA	TRBD2	ASIPGRANDEQY
TRBJ1-5	TRBV25-1	NA	TRBD1	ASRGTGQPQH
TRBJ2-7	TRBV7-9	NA	TRBD2	ASSLGLAGVYEQY
TRBJ2-7	TRBV6-1	NA	NA	ASSEAQGLEQY
TRBJ1-1	TRBV19	NA	TRBD1	ASSAGQGFLTEAF
TRBJ1-1	TRBV6-5	NA	TRBD1	ASSYDRGPNTEAF
TRBJ2-7	TRBV2	NA	NA	ASSGGRHRAENEQY
TRBJ2-6	TRBV5-5	NA	TRBD1	ASSLDRGLPGANVLT
TRBJ2-2	TRBV6-4	NA	NA	ASSLEEAGELF
TRBJ2-2	TRBV7-2	NA	TRBD2	ASRAGTSNFGELF